Listed below are T cell receptor beta chains from one sample, sequenced in a study of vaccination and CD4 T cells after COVID-19. The antigens for these receptors are not known. TCRdb re-called the PCR reads with MiXCR, one entry per CDR3 protein. Among fewer than 20,000 distinct CDR3 sequences, around half were seen once, and the ten largest hold 7.2%. This sample comprised CD4+ T cells from blood, cultured in vitro, obtained before SARS-CoV-2 vaccination. The source of these receptors is a human donor who had recovered from COVID-19. Both conserved end residues are part of each CDR3. A D gene is named only where the DNA matches it firmly. Only part of the rows carry a size: once, few, many, or a class if the clone is expanded.

clone_size	v_call	d_call	j_call	cdr3_aa	cdr3_nt
once	TRBV10-2	TRBD2	TRBJ2-1	CASSSGRGVDEQFF	TGCGCCAGCAGCAGCGGGAGGGGAGTTGATGAGCAGTTCTTC
once	TRBV19	NA	TRBJ2-1	CASSIKGNEQFF	TGTGCCAGTAGTATAAAGGGGAATGAGCAGTTCTTC
few	TRBV15	NA	TRBJ2-3	CATRPQGPDTDTQYF	TGTGCCACCAGGCCCCAAGGCCCCGACACAGATACGCAGTATTTT
NA	TRBV5-5	TRBD2	TRBJ2-7	CASSLSSPTLAGLRGEQYF	TGTGCCAGCAGCTTGAGCAGCCCTACCTTAGCGGGATTACGCGGCGAGCAGTACTTC
few	TRBV24-1	NA	TRBJ2-5	CATSDHRGGLAKETQYF	TGTGCCACCAGTGACCACAGGGGAGGGCTAGCCAAAGAGACCCAGTACTTC
NA	TRBV20-1	TRBD2	TRBJ2-1	CSAFLPSGSNEQFF	TGCAGTGCCTTTTTACCTAGCGGGAGCAATGAGCAGTTCTTC
NA	TRBV28	NA	TRBJ2-2	CASSSPGAGELFF	TGTGCCAGCAGTTCTCCGGGGGCCGGGGAGCTGTTTTTT
NA	TRBV27	NA	TRBJ2-1	CASSPGPFDEQFF	TGTGCCAGCAGTCCAGGGCCGTTCGATGAGCAGTTCTTC
NA	TRBV28	NA	TRBJ1-5	CASSSPRRVNQPQHF	TGTGCCAGCAGTTCCCCCCGGAGGGTCAATCAGCCCCAGCATTTT
NA	TRBV4-1	NA	TRBJ1-2	CASSQVGRDGYTF	TGCGCCAGCAGCCAAGTGGGGAGAGATGGCTACACCTTC
NA	TRBV27	TRBD2	TRBJ2-1	CASRRTSGNSYNEQFF	TGTGCCAGCAGAAGGACTAGCGGGAACTCCTACAATGAGCAGTTCTTC
NA	TRBV12-3/TRBV12-4	TRBD1	TRBJ2-3	CASSLLGTVRTDTQYF	TGTGCCAGCAGTTTACTGGGGACAGTCAGGACAGATACGCAGTATTTT
few	TRBV20-1	TRBD2	TRBJ2-5	CSAPLAGQETQYF	TGCAGTGCTCCCTTAGCGGGCCAAGAGACCCAGTACTTC
NA	TRBV7-9	TRBD1	TRBJ1-2	CASSDRQGGGYTF	TGTGCCAGCAGCGACCGACAGGGAGGTGGCTACACCTTC
once	TRBV28	NA	TRBJ1-2	CASSLSWQGIVTF	TGTGCCAGCAGTTTATCCTGGCAAGGGATAGTCACCTTC
few	TRBV6-1	NA	TRBJ1-6	CASSEFVARGSYNSPLHF	TGTGCCAGCAGTGAATTTGTGGCGAGGGGCTCCTATAATTCACCCCTCCACTTT
NA	TRBV28	TRBD2	TRBJ2-6	CASSRGGTGANVLTF	TGTGCCAGCAGTCGGGGGGGGACTGGGGCCAACGTCCTGACTTTC
NA	TRBV20-1	NA	TRBJ1-2	CSARGGSGTLGSYTF	TGCAGTGCAAGAGGCGGATCGGGGACCCTTGGCTCCTACACCTTC
NA	TRBV20-1	TRBD1	TRBJ1-2	CSARETGGMYYGYTF	TGCAGTGCTAGAGAGACAGGGGGCATGTACTATGGCTACACCTTC
NA	TRBV28	NA	TRBJ2-7	CASNYGYEQYF	TGTGCCAGTAACTACGGCTACGAGCAGTACTTC
few	TRBV30	NA	TRBJ1-2	CAWSPNHRVGGYTF	TGTGCCTGGAGTCCCAACCACAGGGTTGGCGGCTACACCTTC
large	TRBV7-9	TRBD1	TRBJ2-2	CASSSLPGQGSGELFF	TGTGCCAGCAGCTCATTACCGGGACAGGGGTCCGGGGAGCTGTTTTTT
NA	TRBV6-4	NA	TRBJ1-5	CASSDTGSSNQPQHF	TGTGCCAGCAGTGACACGGGGAGTAGCAATCAGCCCCAGCATTTT
few	TRBV21-1	NA	TRBJ2-3	CASSKWRSGPWADTQYF	TGTGCCAGCAGCAAATGGAGGTCCGGGCCATGGGCGGATACGCAGTATTTT
NA	TRBV28	TRBD2	TRBJ2-5	CASSWAGEGETQYF	TGTGCCAGCAGTTGGGCGGGGGAAGGAGAGACCCAGTACTTC
NA	TRBV6-1	NA	TRBJ1-2	CASSAEGLANYGYTF	TGTGCCAGCAGTGCCGAAGGTCTTGCTAACTATGGCTACACCTTC
NA	TRBV7-2	NA	TRBJ2-5	CASSFGETQYF	TGTGCCAGCAGCTTCGGAGAGACCCAGTACTTC